The TCR beta chain under discussion was sequenced for a study of T cell changes during pregnancy in multiple sclerosis. TCRdb's copy holds only in-frame clones and misses some; the assay was immunoSEQ multiplex PCR. The sample includes tens of thousands of clones, less than 90% of them seen just once. Per germline, CDR1 SGHDT and CDR2 YYEEEE. Trimming removed 6 bases at V and 0 bases at J, with 12 bases between. This CDR3 is 14 amino acids long. The chain joins TRBV5-6 to TRBJ1-1; D call uncertain. The source is a female donor with multiple sclerosis, enrolled in a pregnancy study. This specimen was CD4+ T cells from peripheral blood mononuclear cells, taken in the second trimester of pregnancy. CDR3: CASTYGAMNTEAFF. The DNA for the CDR3 is TGTGCCAGCACCTACGGAGCCATGAACACTGAAGCTTTCTTT.